These 9 T cell receptor beta chains came from one sample sequenced in a study of beta chain features in type 1 diabetes. Study-wide findings and caveats: TCRB CDR3s were moderately but significantly shorter in Type 1 diabetes patients in all four CD4+ subsets.

TCRB transcripts that were expressed got sequenced, as all of the isolated RNA had been reverse transcribed. TCRdb's copy holds only in-frame clones and misses some; the assay was immunoSEQ multiplex PCR. This sample carries 300,000 to 450,000 clones, over 8.5% of them seen once, and the ten largest clones take approximately 0.55%. Their antigens remain unidentified. The sample taken for sequencing was central memory CD4+ T cells from blood. These receptors were collected from a man between 25 and 39 years old with type 1 diabetes.

The V call is TRBV6-1, the J call TRBJ2-2; D is ambiguous. V was pared by 5 bases and J by 10 bases, with 8 bases between. The germline V gene encodes CDR1 MNHNS and CDR2 SASEGT. The CDR3 runs to 11 residues. The CDR3 sequence is CASSTVVELFF. As DNA, the CDR3 is TGTGCCAGCAGTACCGTCGTGGAGCTGTTTTTT.

The chain has TRBV5-1 and TRBJ2-7, with D possibly being TRBD1 (6 bases). Germline V gene data show CDR1 as SGHRS and CDR2 as YFSETQ. The CDR3 contains 15 residues. V lost 4 bases, J lost 0 bases, and 14 bases lay in between. The CDR3 DNA reads as TGCGCCAGCAGCCCCCGACAGGCCAGCTCCTACGAGCAGTACTTC. Translating it yields CASSPRQASSYEQYF.

Many counts were recorded for this clone. This chain links TRBV7-8 with TRBJ2-5; D is perhaps TRBD2 (6 bases). Per germline, CDR1 SGHVS and CDR2 FQNEAQ. V lost 5 bases and J lost 1, with 11 bases in between. The CDR3 length is 14 residues. CDR3 DNA: TGTGCCAGCAGCCGAGGGAGGAGCCAAGAGACCCAGTACTTC. Encoded protein: CASSRGRSQETQYF. The full variable domain, completed using reference TRBV7-8 and TRBJ2-5, is GAGVSQSPRYKVAKRGQDVALRCDPISGHVSLFWYQQALGQGPEFLTYFQNEAQLDKSGLPSDRFFAERPEGSVSTLKIQRTQQEDSAVYLCASSRGRSQETQYFGPGTRLLVL.

V and J are TRBV12-5 and TRBJ2-5, with D maybe TRBD1 (5 bases). This CDR3 has 15 residues. CDR1 and CDR2 (germline): LGHNT, FRNRAP. The germline V and J ends were trimmed by 1 base and 4 bases, with 13 bases remaining between them. In nucleotides, the CDR3 is TGTGCTAGTGGTTTGGATCAGGGAATCGCAGAGACCCAGTACTTC. Its translation: CASGLDQGIAETQYF.

This CDR3 reads CARSPPARGGTEAFF. DNA for the CDR3: TGTGCCAGATCCCCTCCCGCACGGGGGGGCACTGAAGCTTTCTTT. V and J are TRBV28 and TRBJ1-1; weak D call: TRBD1 (5 bases). CDR3 length: 15 residues. The germline gives CDR1 MDHEN, CDR2 SYDVKM. Trimming cost V 9 bases and J 4 bases, with 21 bases left between them.

Of note for this clone: Other DNA sequences of this sample code for an identical CDR3. The chain links TRBV5-1 to TRBJ2-5; no reliable D call. Trimming took off 4 bases at V and 1 base at J, with 11 bases between the two ends. Germline V CDR1 and CDR2: SGHRS, YFSETQ. This CDR3 has 14 amino acids. CDR3: CASSTLDIQETQYF. The CDR3 DNA sequence: TGCGCCAGCAGCACCTTAGACATCCAAGAGACCCAGTACTTC.

This clone was counted only a few times. V is TRBV29-1 and J is TRBJ2-5; D gene uncertain. Germline loops: CDR1 SQVTM, CDR2 ANQGSEA. The CDR3 totals 14 residues. The ends were cut back, 1 base at V and 1 base at J, with 10 bases in the middle. The CDR3 protein is CSVEGIGSQETQYF. CDR3 sequence (DNA): TGCAGCGTTGAAGGAATAGGGTCCCAAGAGACCCAGTACTTC.

In its sample, this clone was seen a few times. This chain links TRBV6-5 with TRBJ1-2, with no clear D. V was cut by 0 bases and J by 8 bases, with 16 bases left in between. The length of the CDR3 is 15 residues. Germline CDR1 reads MNHEY; CDR2 reads SVGAGI. As DNA, the CDR3 is TGTGCCAGCAGTTACTCGATCGGAGGGCTGGGGGGCTACACCTTC. It is translated as CASSYSIGGLGGYTF.

This clone appeared a few times. The V call is TRBV4-1, the J call TRBJ2-4; 7 positions match TRBD2. The germline V gene encodes CDR1 MGHRA and CDR2 YSYEKL. There are 18 residues in the CDR3. With V trimmed by 3 bases and J by 9 bases, 20 bases remained unmatched. The CDR3 here is CASSHAPPRASGEVIQYF. DNA of the CDR3: TGCGCCAGCAGCCATGCGCCACCAAGGGCTAGCGGAGAAGTCATTCAGTACTTC.